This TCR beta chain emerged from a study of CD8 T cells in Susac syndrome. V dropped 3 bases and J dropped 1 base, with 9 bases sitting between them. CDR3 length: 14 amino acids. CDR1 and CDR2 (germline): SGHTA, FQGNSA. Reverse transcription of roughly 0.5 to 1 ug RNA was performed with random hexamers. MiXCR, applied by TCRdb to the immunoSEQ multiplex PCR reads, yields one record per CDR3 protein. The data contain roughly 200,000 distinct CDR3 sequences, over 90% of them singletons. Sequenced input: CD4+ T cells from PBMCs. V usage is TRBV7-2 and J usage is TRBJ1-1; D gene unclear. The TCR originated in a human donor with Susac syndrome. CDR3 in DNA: TGTGCCAGCAGCTTTGGCCAGGCGAACACTGAAGCTTTCTTT. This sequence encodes CASSFGQANTEAFF.